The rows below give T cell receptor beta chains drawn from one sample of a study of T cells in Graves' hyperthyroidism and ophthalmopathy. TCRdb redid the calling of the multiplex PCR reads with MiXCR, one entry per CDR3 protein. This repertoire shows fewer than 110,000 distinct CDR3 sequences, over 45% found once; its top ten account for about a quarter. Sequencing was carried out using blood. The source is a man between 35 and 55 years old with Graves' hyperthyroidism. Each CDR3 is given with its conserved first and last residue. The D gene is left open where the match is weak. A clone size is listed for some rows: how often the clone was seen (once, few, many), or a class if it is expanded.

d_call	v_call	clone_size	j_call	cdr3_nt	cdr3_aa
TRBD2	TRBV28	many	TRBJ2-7	TGTGCCAGCAGTACCCGACTAGCGGGAGGAGACGAGCAGTACTTC	CASSTRLAGGDEQYF
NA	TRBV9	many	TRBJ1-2	TGTGCCAGCAGCGTAGGGGGGGATTTTCGGCGTAACTATGGCTACACCTTC	CASSVGGDFRRNYGYTF
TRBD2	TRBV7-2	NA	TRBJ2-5	TGTGCCAGCAGCCTACCGACTAGCGGGAGTGGAGAGACCCAGTACTTC	CASSLPTSGSGETQYF
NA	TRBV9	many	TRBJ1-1	TGTGCCAGCAGCGTAGCTCCGGGCGAGACTGAAGCTTTCTTT	CASSVAPGETEAFF
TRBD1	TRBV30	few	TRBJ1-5	TGTGCCTGGAGTGTACAGGGGACCCAGCCCCAGCATTTT	CAWSVQGTQPQHF
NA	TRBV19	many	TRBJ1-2	TGTGCCAGTAGCCGCTTCTCGGAGCAATCCTATGGCTACACCTTC	CASSRFSEQSYGYTF
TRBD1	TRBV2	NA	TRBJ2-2	TGCGCCATCAGCCCCCGGGACAGGGAGACCGGGGAGCTGTTTTTT	CAISPRDRETGELFF
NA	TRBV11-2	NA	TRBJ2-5	TGTGCCAGCAGCTTAATTGTTATGGGGGGCGCCCGTGAGACCCAGTACTTC	CASSLIVMGGARETQYF
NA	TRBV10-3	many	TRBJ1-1	TGTGCCATCAGTCAAGAAATTGGACGGGGCACTGAAGCTTTCTTT	CAISQEIGRGTEAFF
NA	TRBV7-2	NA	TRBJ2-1	TGTGCCAGCTCACCCGACAGGGAGCGGGATGAGCAGTTCTTC	CASSPDRERDEQFF
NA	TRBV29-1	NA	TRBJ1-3	TGCAGCGTTGCTGGGGCTCGGCGGCGAAACACCATATATTTT	CSVAGARRRNTIYF
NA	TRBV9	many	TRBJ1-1	TGTGCCAGCAGCCCCCGGACAGTGTGGGACACTGAAGCTTTCTTT	CASSPRTVWDTEAFF
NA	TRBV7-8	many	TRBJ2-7	TGTGCCAGCAGCCCAGAGACAGGGAGGTACGAGCAGTACTTC	CASSPETGRYEQYF
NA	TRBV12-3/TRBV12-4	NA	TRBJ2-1	NA	CASSPWARGNEQSF
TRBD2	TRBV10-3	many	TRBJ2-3	TGTGCCATCAGTGAGCCGGGCGGGCTAGCGGGGGTCACAGATACGCAGTATTTT	CAISEPGGLAGVTDTQYF
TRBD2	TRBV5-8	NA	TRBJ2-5	TGTGCCAGCAGCTCTTGGACTAGCGGGGAAGGGCAAGAGACCCAGTACTTC	CASSSWTSGEGQETQYF
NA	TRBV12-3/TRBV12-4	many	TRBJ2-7	TGTGCCAGCAGTGGGGGGTGGGCATCCTACGAGCAGTACTTC	CASSGGWASYEQYF
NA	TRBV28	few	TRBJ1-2	TGTGCCAGCAGCCCCGGGATCGCTGCCTATGGCTACACCTTC	CASSPGIAAYGYTF
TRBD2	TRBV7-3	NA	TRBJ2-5	TGTGCCAGCAGCTTCGGCGGGGGTGGGACCCAGTACTTC	CASSFGGGGTQYF
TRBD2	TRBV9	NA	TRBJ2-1	TGTGCCAGCAGCTCGCGGGATCTACCGGGGGGGTTGGGGCAGCTCTTC	CASSSRDLPGGLGQLF
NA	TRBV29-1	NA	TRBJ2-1	TGCCAGCTCACCACCGGTCGGGGGCTGGCGCATGAGCAGTTCTTC	CQLTTGRGLAHEQFF
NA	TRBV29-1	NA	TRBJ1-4	TGCAGCGTAATCGGAGGGGTCGCTAATGAAAAACTGTTTTTT	CSVIGGVANEKLFF
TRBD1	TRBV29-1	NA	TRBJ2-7	TGCAGCCTGACAGGGGGTTCCCACGAGCAGTACTTC	CSLTGGSHEQYF